This T cell receptor beta chain was profiled in a study of blood T cells in healthy people across ages. V was clipped by 7 bases and J by 3 bases; unmatched bases: 4. Germline V gene lookup returns CDR1 DFQATT and CDR2 SNEGSKA (reference sequence). The CDR3 extends over 13 amino acids. This clonotype was seen a few times. It was with a sample-barcoded 5' primer and a J-beta primer mix that a second PCR of roughly 7 to 12 cycles was run. A single record per CDR3 protein comes from TCRdb applying MiXCR to the 5' RACE reads. The repertoire holds roughly 800,000 distinct CDR3 sequences, with approximately 24% as singletons. These data are also associated with another study on T cells of mothers and their children.

This receptor was taken from a boy aged 5-17 years in good health. Sequencing was done on a sample of blood. This chain uses TRBV20-1 with TRBJ2-1; 9 bases align to TRBD1. DNA of the CDR3: TGCAGTGTTCGGGACAGGGACTACAATGAGCAGTTCTTC. It specifies CSVRDRDYNEQFF.